The clone carrying this T cell receptor beta chain was counted at least ten times. The sample belongs to a study of glioma-infiltrating T cells. Using RNA template, CDR3s of TCR alpha and beta were amplified with iRepertoire arm-PCR. TCRdb re-called the multiplex PCR reads with MiXCR, one entry per CDR3 protein. The table lists 84,000 or so distinct CDR3 sequences, about a quarter of them singletons. This CDR3 contains 13 residues. Trimming took off 6 bases at V and 4 bases at J, with 12 bases between the two ends. The germline V gene has CDR1 MNHNS and CDR2 SASEGT. The source of this sequence is a human donor with low-grade glioma or glioblastoma, undergoing nonglioma brain surgery, or in good health (not recorded which). The rearrangement links TRBV6-1 to TRBJ1-2; the D is unclear. The sample consisted of glioma tissue, nonneoplastic brain tissue, or PBMCs (not recorded which). CDR3 in amino acids: CASRTGGGYGYTF. CDR3 DNA sequence: TGTGCCAGCAGGACCGGAGGTGGCTATGGCTACACCTTC.